Presented here are 31 T cell receptor beta chains from one specimen sequenced in a study of lymphopenia after photon versus proton radiotherapy. Profiling relied on immunoSEQ multiplex PCR, and the TCRdb table lists in-frame clones only, not all of them. The sample has about 160,000 clones, less than 90% seen once. This sample comprised peripheral blood, obtained from a patient treated with photon-based radiotherapy. The receptors come from a middle-aged man with gastric cancer.

This chain connects TRBV19 to TRBJ2-7; the D gene is possibly TRBD2 (6 bases). Germline CDR1 reads LNHDA; CDR2 reads SQIVND (reference sequence). The length of the CDR3 is 14 residues. Between the trimmed V and J ends, which lost 1 base and 3 bases, there was a span of 10 bases. In nucleotides, the CDR3 is TGTGCCAGTAGTATAGGGGGAGGTATCTACGAGCAGTACTTC. Translation gives CASSIGGGIYEQYF. The complete variable domain, with remaining parts taken from reference TRBV19 and TRBJ2-7, reads DGGITQSPKYLFRKEGQNVTLSCEQNLNHDAMYWYRQDPGQGLRLIYYSQIVNDFQKGDIAEGYSVSREKKESFPLTVTSAQKNPTAFYLCASSIGGGIYEQYFGPGTRLTVT.

This sequence joins TRBV10-1 and TRBJ2-7; 8 bases agree with TRBD1. CDR3 length equals 15 residues. Germline CDR1 WNHNN, CDR2 SYGVQD (reference sequence). V gave up 2 bases and J gave up 3 bases; unmatched junction bases: 6. The CDR3: CASSERGTGFYEQYF. Here the CDR3 DNA reads TGCGCCAGCAGTGAGAGGGGGACAGGATTCTACGAGCAGTACTTC.

Points on this clone: Other DNA sequences in the sample encode the same CDR3. The genes are TRBV7-9 and TRBJ2-1, with 8 nucleotides matching TRBD1. The CDR3 extends over 15 amino acids. V was pared by 5 bases and J by 5 bases, with 8 bases of the junction left unmatched. The germline V gene has CDR1 SEHNR and CDR2 FQNEAQ (reference sequence). The CDR3 spells CASSLGQGRNNEQFF. The CDR3 DNA reads TGTGCCAGCAGCCTCGGACAGGGACGGAACAATGAGCAGTTCTTC.

The chain links TRBV7-8 to TRBJ2-7, with a possible D match to TRBD2 (5 bases). V dropped 1 base and J dropped 6 bases, with 10 bases sitting between them. This CDR3 has 13 amino acids. CDR1 is SGHVS and CDR2 is FQNEAQ in the germline V gene. CDR3 in DNA: TGTGCCAGCAGCTTAGAGAGGGCGAGCGAGCAGTACTTC. This translates into CASSLERASEQYF. The full variable domain, with the rest looked up from reference TRBV7-8 and TRBJ2-7, is GAGVSQSPRYKVAKRGQDVALRCDPISGHVSLFWYQQALGQGPEFLTYFQNEAQLDKSGLPSDRFFAERPEGSVSTLKIQRTQQEDSAVYLCASSLERASEQYFGPGTRLTVT.

The rearrangement uses TRBV7-2 and TRBJ2-7; 7 bases agree with TRBD1. V lost 1 base to trimming and J lost 0 bases; unmatched junction nucleotides: 6. Germline V gives CDR1 SGHTA, CDR2 FQGNSA. This CDR3 comprises 16 residues. CDR3 protein: CASSLGPGQISYEQYF. Written as DNA, the CDR3 is TGTGCCAGCAGCTTAGGACCGGGACAGATCTCCTACGAGCAGTACTTC.

The chain carries TRBV5-4 and TRBJ2-1; the match to TRBD2 covers 9 bases. The CDR3 loop spans 15 amino acids. The trim removed 4 bases at V and 6 bases at J, leaving 8 bases unmatched. Looked up from germline, CDR1 is SGHNT and CDR2 is YYREEE (reference sequence). This CDR3 is CASSHSGSVPNEQFF. The CDR3 DNA reads TGTGCCAGCAGCCATAGCGGGAGTGTCCCCAATGAGCAGTTCTTC. Based on the CDR3 plus reference TRBV5-4 and TRBJ2-1, the full variable domain is ETGVTQSPTHLIKTRGQQVTLRCSSQSGHNTVSWYQQALGQGPQFIFQYYREEENGRGNFPPRFSGLQFPNYSSELNVNALELDDSALYLCASSHSGSVPNEQFFGPGTRLTVL.

The rearrangement uses TRBV6-1 and TRBJ2-4, with D unclear. The CDR3 loop spans 14 amino acids. Trimming removed 7 bases from V and 0 bases from J, with 10 bases in between. Germline CDR1 reads MNHNS; CDR2 reads SASEGT. CDR3 in DNA: TGTGCCAGCAAACAGACGCTAGCCAAAAACATTCAGTACTTC. Its protein product is CASKQTLAKNIQYF.

The chain recombines TRBV9 with TRBJ2-7, with TRBD1 matching over 10 bases. This CDR3 region has 15 residues. V gave up 4 bases and J gave up 4 bases; unmatched junction bases: 8. The germline CDR1 and CDR2 sequences are SGDLS and YYNGEE. The CDR3 DNA is TGTGCCAGCAGCAGACAGGGGGCGAGTTCGTACGAGCAGTACTTC. Encoded protein: CASSRQGASSYEQYF.

This clone turned up a few times. The rearrangement joins TRBV6-5 to TRBJ2-2, with TRBD2 matching over 9 bases. V lost 5 bases, J lost 5 bases, and 6 bases stayed unmatched. Germline V gene data show CDR1 as MNHEY and CDR2 as SVGAGI. The CDR3 consists of 15 residues. CDR3: CASSLAGWGTGELFF. CDR3 nucleotides: TGTGCCAGCAGTCTAGCGGGATGGGGAACCGGGGAGCTGTTTTTT.

The rearrangement links TRBV10-3 to TRBJ2-1; D not certain. The CDR3 is made up of 12 amino acids. Germline CDR1 is ENHRY and CDR2 is SYGVKD. The V end was cut by 3 bases, the J end by 8 bases, with 8 bases between. The CDR3 DNA sequence: TGTGCCATCAGTGAAAATGGTGATGAGCAGTTCTTC. Amino acids: CAISENGDEQFF.

In its sample, this clone was seen a few times. The V and J genes are TRBV10-2 and TRBJ1-1; no clear D gene. The CDR3 loop spans 14 amino acids. Germline lookup yields CDR1 WSHSY and CDR2 SAAADI. Trimming left V 3 bases short and J 0 bases short, with 8 bases between. Here the CDR3 reads CASSDSLMNTEAFF. Written as DNA, the CDR3 is TGCGCCAGCAGTGACTCCCTCATGAACACTGAAGCTTTCTTT.

The CDR3 DNA follows: TGTGCCAGCAGCTCCGGACAGGCCCAAAACATTCAGTACTTC. It specifies CASSSGQAQNIQYF. The chain joins TRBV11-2 to TRBJ2-4; 7 nucleotides agree with TRBD1. The CDR3 is 14 residues long. V lost 4 bases, J lost 5 bases, and 5 bases stayed unmatched. CDR1 is SGHAT, CDR2 FQNNGV, per germline.

This chain uses TRBV18 with TRBJ2-1; 11 positions match TRBD1. Trimming at V came to 1 base and at J to 3 bases, leaving 2 bases not matched to a gene. The CDR3 has 16 residues. Germline assignment: CDR1 KGHSH and CDR2 LQKENI. The CDR3 nucleotides read TGTGCCAGCTCACCACTGGGACAGGGGGTCTACAATGAGCAGTTCTTC. This encodes CASSPLGQGVYNEQFF.

The CDR3 region is CATSRDRGSSGANVLTF. The CDR3 region has the DNA TGTGCCACCAGCAGAGACAGGGGATCCTCTGGGGCCAACGTCCTGACTTTC. This chain uses TRBV15 with TRBJ2-6; a weak D match, TRBD1 (6 bases). Germline CDR1 and CDR2: LNHNV and YYDKDF (reference sequence). The CDR3 sequence is 17 residues long. Between the trimmed V and J ends, which lost 0 bases and 0 bases, there was a span of 9 bases.

This chain connects TRBV28 to TRBJ2-7; TRBD2 is a possible D gene (5 bases). Germline V gene data show CDR1 as MDHEN and CDR2 as SYDVKM. The V gene lost 2 bases and the J gene lost 5 bases, with 10 bases spanning the gap. The CDR3 consists of 13 residues. The CDR3 reads CASSLRGLDEQYF. The CDR3 nucleotides read TGTGCCAGCAGTTTACGAGGGTTGGACGAGCAGTACTTC.

The rearrangement links TRBV28 to TRBJ2-7; 8 nucleotides align to TRBD2. V was clipped by 2 bases and J by 3 bases; unmatched bases: 3. Germline V gene sequence: CDR1 MDHEN, CDR2 SYDVKM. This CDR3 spans 14 amino acids. In nucleotides, the CDR3 is TGTGCCAGCAGTTTAGGGACTAGTTACTACGAGCAGTACTTC. Amino acids: CASSLGTSYYEQYF.

The gene calls are TRBV6-5 and TRBJ2-1, with 8 bases matching TRBD2. V was clipped by 10 bases and J by 7 bases; unmatched bases: 3. The V gene's germline CDR1 is MNHEY and CDR2 SVGAGI. The CDR3 sequence is 11 residues long. The CDR3 sequence: CATKRGNEQFF. The CDR3 DNA reads as TGTGCCACCAAGCGGGGGAATGAGCAGTTCTTC.

V usage is TRBV19 and J usage is TRBJ2-7; 8 nucleotides match TRBD1. Germline V gives CDR1 LNHDA, CDR2 SQIVND (reference sequence). CDR3 length equals 14 residues. V was pared by 5 bases and J by 5 bases, with 8 bases of the junction left unmatched. As DNA, the CDR3 is TGTGCCAGTAGTCCCTGGACAGGGAGAAACGAGCAGTACTTC. Translated: CASSPWTGRNEQYF.

V usage is TRBV19 and J usage is TRBJ2-7, with TRBD1 as a possible D gene (5 bases). This CDR3 region has 13 residues. V lost 3 bases, J lost 2 bases, and 8 bases lay in between. In germline, CDR1 is LNHDA, CDR2 SQIVND (reference sequence). The CDR3 nucleotides read TGTGCCAGTAGTATGGGCAGGGCCTACGAGCAGTACTTC. Its protein is CASSMGRAYEQYF.

This clone has only one observation. The gene calls are TRBV7-9 and TRBJ1-1; D may be TRBD1 (6 bases). Looked up from germline, CDR1 is SEHNR and CDR2 is FQNEAQ (reference sequence). The CDR3 has 15 residues. V lost 0 bases and J lost 0, with 8 bases in between. The CDR3 DNA reads TGTGCCAGCAGCTTAGCGGACAGACTGAACACTGAAGCTTTCTTT. Translated, it gives CASSLADRLNTEAFF.

The chain carries TRBV10-1 and TRBJ2-3; 9 nucleotides agree with TRBD1. Losses at the gene ends were 5 bases for V and 2 bases for J; bases not matched to a gene: 17. There are 19 residues in the CDR3. Germline CDR1 and CDR2: WNHNN and SYGVQD (reference sequence). Written as DNA, the CDR3 is TGCGCCAGCAGTCCTACCTCGCTCGCCCGGGACAGGGCCACAGATACGCAGTATTTT. Its protein product is CASSPTSLARDRATDTQYF.

The gene calls are TRBV5-1 and TRBJ2-3, with 8 bases identical to TRBD2. Germline-derived CDR1 and CDR2 are SGHRS and YFSETQ. Trimming took 0 bases from V and 6 from J; bases not matched to a gene: 3. This CDR3 contains 14 residues. CDR3 bases: TGCGCCAGCAGCTTGGGGGCTAGCGGGGATACGCAGTATTTT. Translating gives CASSLGASGDTQYF. Looking up the rest from reference TRBV5-1 and TRBJ2-3 gives the full variable domain: KAGVTQTPRYLIKTRGQQVTLSCSPISGHRSVSWYQQTPGQGLQFLFEYFSETQRNKGNFPGRFSGRQFSNSRSEMNVSTLELGDSALYLCASSLGASGDTQYFGPGTRLTVL.

This clone was observed a single time. The genes are TRBV27 and TRBJ1-2, with unresolved D. The CDR3 contains 15 residues. Germline assignment: CDR1 MNHEY and CDR2 SMNVEV (reference sequence). Trimming shortened V by 5 bases and J by 8 bases, and 21 bases separated the two germline ends. This CDR3 reads CASSPREGAFGGYTF. The CDR3 DNA sequence: TGTGCCAGCAGTCCCCGGGAGGGAGCATTCGGAGGCTACACCTTC.

The chain recombines TRBV28 with TRBJ1-2; TRBD1 agrees at 9 bases. The ends lost 8 bases at V and 8 bases at J; junction bases unmatched: 12. Germline lookup yields CDR1 MDHEN and CDR2 SYDVKM. The CDR3 runs 14 residues. CDR3 protein: CASGLLQGAGGYTF. CDR3 nucleotides: TGTGCCAGCGGATTGTTACAGGGGGCAGGGGGCTACACCTTC.

J is TRBJ1-1 and V is TRBV28, with D perhaps matching TRBD1 (5 bases). Germline V lookup: CDR1 MDHEN, CDR2 SYDVKM. V shed 5 bases and J shed 2 bases, with 18 bases lying between them. CDR3 length: 16 residues. The CDR3 DNA reads TGTGCCAGCAGTCCCACTATCCCTGGGGGTAACACTGAAGCTTTCTTT. Protein: CASSPTIPGGNTEAFF.

The chain joins TRBV6-5 to TRBJ2-1, with TRBD2 matching 7 bases. Trimming took 8 bases from V and 8 from J; bases not matched to a gene: 9. The CDR3 length is 13 residues. Germline V gene sequence: CDR1 MNHEY, CDR2 SVGAGI. This chain's CDR3 is CASSGTIGDEQFF. CDR3 nucleotides: TGTGCCAGCTCCGGGACTATTGGCGATGAGCAGTTCTTC.

The chain employs TRBV2 and TRBJ2-7; 10 positions agree with TRBD1. CDR3 length: 13 amino acids. CDR1 is SNHLY and CDR2 is FYNNEI in the germline V gene. J was trimmed by 10 bases and V by 5 bases; bases with no gene match: 8. The CDR3 reads CASSSWDRGEQYF. The CDR3 DNA reads as TGTGCCAGCAGTTCTTGGGACAGGGGCGAACAGTACTTC. The full variable domain, its missing parts supplied by reference TRBV2 and TRBJ2-7, is EPEVTQTPSHQVTQMGQEVILRCVPISNHLYFYWYRQILGQKVEFLVSFYNNEISEKSEIFDDQFSVERPDGSNFTLKIRSTKLEDSAMYFCASSSWDRGEQYFGPGTRLTVT.

The rearrangement joins TRBV23-1 to TRBJ1-1; 8 positions agree with TRBD1. TRBV23-1 belongs to the ORF category, with a function that is uncertain. This CDR3 comprises 15 residues. J was trimmed by 1 base and V by 6 bases; bases with no gene match: 7. The CDR3 protein is CASRHTGQGNTEAFF. CDR3 coding DNA: TGCGCCAGCAGACACACTGGACAGGGGAACACTGAAGCTTTCTTT.

The J gene is TRBJ2-1, the V gene TRBV7-8, with TRBD1 identical over 7 bases. CDR3 size: 15 residues. Germline assignment: CDR1 SGHVS and CDR2 FQNEAQ. V was pared by 1 base and J by 10 bases, with 10 bases of the junction left unmatched. CDR3 in amino acids: CASSLVAGGATEQFF. In DNA form, the CDR3 reads TGTGCCAGCAGCTTAGTGGCAGGGGGAGCGACCGAGCAGTTCTTC.

This chain connects TRBV7-9 to TRBJ2-2; D tentatively reads TRBD1 or TRBD2 (5 bases each). V dropped 7 bases and J dropped 1 base, with 16 bases sitting between them. The CDR3 covers 16 residues. Germline-derived CDR1 and CDR2 are SEHNR and FQNEAQ (reference sequence). The CDR3 bases are TGTGCCAGCAATCCACGGGGCTCCTTGAACACCGGGGAGCTGTTTTTT. Amino acids: CASNPRGSLNTGELFF.

The gene calls are TRBV4-3 and TRBJ2-4; 7 bases line up with TRBD1. This CDR3 is built from 15 residues. The V gene's germline CDR1 is LGHNA and CDR2 YSLEER. Trimming at V came to 0 bases and at J to 8 bases, leaving 7 bases not matched to a gene. For the CDR3, the DNA is TGCGCCAGCAGCCAAGATCGGAACACAGGGGACATTCAGTACTTC. Its translation is CASSQDRNTGDIQYF.